The 19 T cell receptor beta chains presented below share a single source sample, sequenced in a study of blood T cell repertoires in COVID-19 (dated by TCRdb to the early 2020s). Library preparation used the immunoSEQ multiplex PCR assay. TCRdb mirrors the immuneACCESS table, restricted to in-frame sequences. Some clones are absent from its copies; in checked studies, under half trace to an unresolved V gene, and the reason for the others is unknown. For this sample the table gives about 94,000 clones, of which 80% were detected only once. 15% to 20% of the sample lies in the top ten. The material sequenced was peripheral blood. Source of these receptors: an elderly woman with acute or convalescent COVID-19.

This clone was found a few times. V and J are TRBV6-5 and TRBJ2-3, with TRBD1 as a possible D gene (6 bases). The germline gives CDR1 MNHEY, CDR2 SVGAGI. The V end lost 2 bases, the J end lost 5 bases, and 11 bases lay between the germline ends. This CDR3 spans 14 amino acids. CDR3 amino acids: CASSYGTPQDTQYF. The CDR3 DNA reads TGTGCCAGCAGTTACGGGACACCTCAAGATACGCAGTATTTT.

V and J are TRBV4-2 and TRBJ1-2; D gene ambiguous. V dropped 3 bases and J dropped 6 bases, with 17 bases sitting between them. Germline V gene sequence: CDR1 LGHNA, CDR2 YNFKEQ. The CDR3 runs 15 residues. The CDR3 DNA follows: TGTGCCAGCAGCCAGCCTAACCCGGGCGGGAATGGCTACACCTTC. It yields the protein CASSQPNPGGNGYTF.

In its sample, this clone was seen a few times. The J gene is TRBJ2-1, the V gene TRBV4-1; D gene uncertain. The CDR3 extends over 14 amino acids. With 6 bases removed from V and 0 bases from J, the gap between germline ends came to 9 bases. Per the germline V gene, CDR1 is MGHRA and CDR2 is YSYEKL. CDR3 sequence reads: CASRSVSSYNEQFF. In nucleotides, the CDR3 is TGCGCCAGCAGAAGCGTAAGCTCCTACAATGAGCAGTTCTTC.

The chain recombines TRBV18 with TRBJ2-3; 8 bases agree with TRBD1. Trimming removed 3 bases from V and 0 bases from J; junction bases left unmatched: 2. Germline loops: CDR1 KGHSH, CDR2 LQKENI. The length of the CDR3 is 15 residues. For the CDR3, the DNA is TGTGCCAGCTCACCTCAGGGGGCAAGCACAGATACGCAGTATTTT. Translated: CASSPQGASTDTQYF.

The genes are TRBV12-3 or TRBV12-4 and TRBJ1-2; no clear D. V lost 5 bases, J lost 3 bases, and 4 bases lay in between. This CDR3 comprises 11 residues. CDR3 residues: CASSAYYGYTF. The CDR3 DNA is TGTGCCAGCAGTGCGTACTATGGCTACACCTTC.

J is TRBJ1-6 and V is TRBV9, with TRBD1 as a possible D gene (6 bases). Between the trimmed V and J ends, which lost 4 bases and 0 bases, there was a span of 11 bases. Germline values: CDR1 SGDLS, CDR2 YYNGEE. The CDR3 contains 16 residues. The CDR3 region has the DNA TGTGCCAGCAGCCGCGACAGGAGCTCCTATAATTCACCCCTCCACTTT. Encoded protein: CASSRDRSSYNSPLHF.

The chain combines TRBV19 with TRBJ1-5; perhaps TRBD1 as D (6 bases). V lost 1 base, J lost 1 base, and 11 bases lay in between. The CDR3 is made up of 16 amino acids. In germline, CDR1 is LNHDA, CDR2 SQIVND (reference sequence). The DNA of the CDR3 is TGTGCCAGTAGTATAGCTGGACAGCTGAGCAATCAGCCCCAGCATTTT. Translation: CASSIAGQLSNQPQHF.

The rearrangement joins TRBV5-4 to TRBJ2-6; TRBD1 is a possible D gene (6 bases). The CDR3 consists of 17 residues. V shed 6 bases and J shed 2 bases, with 18 bases lying between them. The germline V gene has CDR1 SGHNT and CDR2 YYREEE (reference sequence). The CDR3 DNA reads as TGTGCCAGCATCCCGAGGGCAGGGGTAGCTGGGGCCAACGTCCTGACTTTC. This encodes CASIPRAGVAGANVLTF.

The chain carries TRBV18 and TRBJ2-6, with D possibly matching TRBD1 (5 bases). Looked up from germline, CDR1 is KGHSH and CDR2 is LQKENI. The V end lost 4 bases, the J end lost 0 bases, and 10 bases lay between the germline ends. The CDR3 has 16 residues. The CDR3, as DNA: TGTGCCAGCTCACTTCAGGGCAGCTCTGGGGCCAACGTCCTGACTTTC. This sequence encodes CASSLQGSSGANVLTF.

The chain carries TRBV6-5 and TRBJ2-7; possible D gene TRBD2, 5 bases. Trimming pared 4 bases from V and 2 bases from J, leaving 12 bases between. This CDR3 comprises 14 residues. Germline V lookup: CDR1 MNHEY, CDR2 SVGAGI. CDR3 loop: CASSFRETTYEQYF. CDR3 nucleotides: TGTGCCAGCAGTTTCCGTGAGACTACCTACGAGCAGTACTTC.

The CDR3 DNA follows: TGTGCCAGCAGCGCGGACAGGGGGACTGAAGCTTTCTTT. It is translated as CASSADRGTEAFF. J is TRBJ1-1 and V is TRBV2, with 10 bases aligning to TRBD1. V shed 6 bases and J 5 bases; nucleotides not matched to a gene: 3. CDR3 length: 13 amino acids. Germline V gives CDR1 SNHLY, CDR2 FYNNEI.

This sequence joins TRBV18 and TRBJ2-2; possibly TRBD1 for D (5 bases). CDR1 KGHSH and CDR2 LQKENI come from the germline V gene. V lost 0 bases and J lost 1, with 6 bases in between. This CDR3 is 15 amino acids long. CDR3 protein: CASSPPDRNTGELFF. In DNA, the CDR3 is TGTGCCAGCTCACCACCCGACAGGAACACCGGGGAGCTGTTTTTT. The whole variable domain, remainder taken from reference TRBV18 and TRBJ2-2, is NAGVMQNPRHLVRRRGQEARLRCSPMKGHSHVYWYRQLPEEGLKFMVYLQKENIIDESGMPKERFSAEFPKEGPSILRIQQVVRGDSAAYFCASSPPDRNTGELFFGEGSRLTVL.

This clone has just one count. V usage is TRBV7-6 and J usage is TRBJ2-5; D unclear. This CDR3 region has 13 residues. CDR1 and CDR2 (germline): SGHVS, FNYEAQ. The V gene lost 5 bases and the J gene lost 1 base, with 8 bases spanning the gap. In DNA, the CDR3 is TGTGCCAGCAGCAAACAAAGCCAAGAGACCCAGTACTTC. Amino acid sequence: CASSKQSQETQYF.

The chain carries TRBV5-6 and TRBJ2-7, with 8 bases matching TRBD1. Per the germline V gene, CDR1 is SGHDT and CDR2 is YYEEEE. V trimming: 4 bases; J trimming: 2 bases; junction bases outside the gene matches: 5. The CDR3 spans 14 residues. This CDR3 is CASSRNRGAYEQYF. The CDR3 DNA reads TGTGCCAGCAGCCGAAACAGGGGGGCCTACGAGCAGTACTTC.

The rearrangement uses TRBV5-4 and TRBJ1-2; no firm D call. The CDR3 length is 14 residues. The V gene's germline CDR1 is SGHNT and CDR2 YYREEE (reference sequence). V lost 6 bases to trimming and J lost 2 bases, with 14 bases between them. The CDR3 sequence: CASTQRERNYGYTF. The CDR3, as DNA: TGTGCCAGCACCCAAAGGGAGAGAAACTATGGCTACACCTTC.

This clone was observed a handful of times. The J gene is TRBJ2-3, the V gene TRBV15; D possibly corresponds to TRBD2 (5 bases). The CDR3 is 15 amino acids. Germline V gene data show CDR1 as LNHNV and CDR2 as YYDKDF (reference sequence). The V end lost 3 bases, the J end lost 2 bases, and 12 bases lay between the germline ends. The chain's CDR3 is CATSRDEDSTDTQYF. The CDR3 nucleotides are TGTGCCACCAGCAGGGATGAGGACTCCACAGATACGCAGTATTTT.

CDR3 nucleotide sequence: TGTGCCACCCTAGGCGGGTATAGCAATCAGCCCCAGCATTTT. Residues: CATLGGYSNQPQHF. This rearrangement joins TRBV6-5 to TRBJ1-5; D gene ambiguous. Trimming left V 10 bases short and J 0 bases short, with 13 bases between. Germline values: CDR1 MNHEY, CDR2 SVGAGI. The CDR3 covers 14 residues.

V gene TRBV3-1 (or the pseudogene TRBV3-2) combines with J gene TRBJ2-2; no reliable D call. The germline CDR1 and CDR2 sequences are LGHDT and YNNKEL (reference sequence). The CDR3 runs to 12 residues. The V end was cut by 4 bases, the J end by 7 bases, with 7 bases between. The DNA of the CDR3 is TGTGCCAGCAGCCTTTTAGTCGGGGAGCTGTTTTTT. This codes for CASSLLVGELFF.

The rearrangement joins TRBV6-4 to TRBJ2-2; 8 bases align to TRBD2. The CDR3 runs 14 residues. The germline CDR1 and CDR2 sequences are MRHNA and SNTAGT. V lost 11 bases to trimming and J lost 7 bases; unmatched junction nucleotides: 12. The CDR3 here is CASQGLAGVGELFF. The CDR3 DNA is TGTGCCTCTCAGGGGCTAGCGGGCGTCGGGGAGCTGTTTTTT.